The 2 T cell receptor beta chains below were found in one sample sequenced in a study of blood T cell repertoires in COVID-19 (dated by TCRdb to the early 2020s). Library creation used the immunoSEQ multiplex PCR assay. TCRdb retrieved this table from immuneACCESS and kept in-frame rearrangements only. Not all clones are present; in checked studies, unresolved V genes account for under half, and no reason is known for the remainder. The sample data list 180,000 or so clones, and approximately 85% of these were observed just once. The top ten constitute 9.8% of the sample. The sequencing sample was made of peripheral blood. The receptors come from an elderly woman with acute or convalescent COVID-19.

J is TRBJ2-7 and V is TRBV5-6; 9 nucleotides line up with TRBD1. Trimming at V came to 1 base and at J to 5 bases, leaving 7 bases not matched to a gene. CDR1 is SGHDT, CDR2 YYEEEE, per germline. The CDR3 has 15 amino acids. The CDR3 here is CASSLSGTGFDEQYF. The CDR3, as DNA: TGTGCCAGCAGCTTGAGTGGGACAGGGTTTGACGAGCAGTACTTC.

This chain uses TRBV6-2 or TRBV6-3 with TRBJ2-3; TRBD2 is a possible D gene (6 bases). V shed 5 bases and J shed 2 bases, with 14 bases lying between them. The CDR3 sequence is 15 residues long. In germline, CDR1 is MNHEY, CDR2 SVGEGT. CDR3 sequence reads: CASSLIGTPTDTQYF. The CDR3, as DNA: TGTGCCAGCAGTCTCATAGGGACTCCCACAGATACGCAGTATTTT.